This T cell receptor (beta chain) emerged from a study of blood T cell repertoires in COVID-19. The overall study: Samples taken during acute and convalescent COVID-19 were collected in the United States, Italy and Spain. From T cells, B-cell-depleted T cells, or PBMCs came the material, which was cDNA or gDNA.

Authors' data handling: Reference gene primer amplification in the assay estimated nucleated cell counts. Method: immunoSEQ multiplex PCR; TCRdb's copy keeps in-frame clones and lacks some. D and trimming were read from the DNA, whereas the V and J calls and clone size are those reported in that table. The sample shows around 88,000 clones, around three quarters of them seen only once. CDR1 LNHDA and CDR2 SQIVND come from the germline V gene (reference sequence). The CDR3 spans 14 residues. V shed 6 bases and J shed 9 bases, with 15 bases lying between them. The chain couples TRBV19 to TRBJ1-6; tentative D call: TRBD1 (6 bases). Material for sequencing was peripheral blood. This sequence originates from a man in his fifties or sixties who had recovered from COVID-19. The CDR3 sequence is CASSLTGKVSPLHF. CDR3 in DNA: TGTGCCAGTAGCCTTACAGGGAAGGTTTCACCCCTCCACTTT.